This T cell receptor (beta chain) emerged from a study of T cells after yellow fever vaccination (dated by TCRdb to about 2019). Turning to the overall study: The SMART-Seq v4 Ultra Low Input RNA kit was used to prepare libraries from fractions with low cell numbers. Blood was drawn at multiple timepoints before and after primary and secondary immunization, with bulk PBMC replicates and cell subsets isolated. To follow T-cell clones before and after both primary and booster YFV17D yellow fever vaccination, bulk TCR alpha and beta repertoires underwent longitudinal sequencing. The cohort comprised two healthy male donors, one aged 18 to 29 and one aged 30 to 40 years. Broad study findings and their caveats: Only two donors were included in the study, so the extent to which the findings can be generalized is limited. The secondary T-cell response was found to be weaker but faster than the primary response, with a peak reached on day 5 rather than on day 15. After the booster, most clones that had expanded after primary vaccination were detected again (around 97% of CD4 and 88% of CD8), suggesting broad maintenance of memory. FACS-sorted repertoires could contain abundant contaminating clonotypes from the bulk population, so computational filtering was required. A small fraction of clonotypes showed up in both the CD4 and CD8 compartments, probably as a result of convergent recombination.

This clonotype has just a few counts. Its antigen is unknown. No much larger clonotype is one base removed from it; base qualities were not supplied. The treatment or condition label of this sample denotes: live attenuated yellow fever vaccine strain. At every blood-draw timepoint, two biological replicates of bulk PBMCs were collected. PBMCs were isolated from peripheral blood using a standard Ficoll-Paque protocol. RNA was extracted with TriZol from bulk PBMCs, CD4 and CD8 fractions, and dextramer-positive and dextramer-negative fractions. The reads were generated on an Illumina NovaSeq 6000. TCR cDNA was synthesized by 5'RACE template switching, which introduced a universal primer site and unique molecular identifiers. cDNA synthesis was primed from both the TCR alpha and TCR beta constant segments. Two PCR steps were used to amplify libraries, with sample barcodes and sequencing adapters being added in the second step. Sequencing of libraries was performed on Illumina HiSeq 2500 (2x100 bp) or NovaSeq (2x150 bp). The paper's data handling went like this. MIGEC handled demultiplexing of reads and collapsing into UMI consensus sequences, while MiXCR performed V(D)J alignment. Clonotypes responding to the vaccine were identified with edgeR on replicate PBMC samples, with the criteria of FDR below 0.01 and a log2 fold change above 5 up to day 15. Each bulk clonotype received a CD4 or CD8 identity based on whether the sequenced CD4 or CD8 repertoire contained that clonotype at higher abundance. The public sequencing data were trimmed at Q25 with fastp and processed into clonotypes with MiXCR by TCRdb, which kept only in-frame beta chains. Each CDR3 protein gets just one entry, which takes the most common genes and DNA from the rows behind it. The V and J calls reflect TCRdb's pipeline rather than the authors' work. This sample is represented by 400,000 to 450,000 distinct CDR3 sequences; 15% to 20% of them were singletons. Of the sample, 15% to 20% falls within the top ten clones.

Including cysteine and phenylalanine, the CDR3 has 14 amino acids. Of all the DNA, just the CDR3 is kept, 42 bases in frame from base 1. V drops 3 bases and J drops 3 bases, leaving 12 bases in between. Sequenced here: PBMCs, sampled before the yellow fever booster vaccination. The receptor was isolated from a man between 18 and 29 years old who received the YFV17D yellow fever vaccine. The receptor chain draws on TRBV12-3 or TRBV12-4 and TRBJ2-7; a tentative D call is TRBD2 (5 bases match). The CDR3 region has the sequence CASSLGEILYEQYF. The DNA sequence follows: TGTGCCAGCAGTTTGGGAGAGATCCTCTACGAGCAGTACTTC.